This record covers a single T cell receptor beta chain. The data were taken from a study of blood T cell repertoires in COVID-19. Seattle's cohort entered during active infection and was followed longitudinally. This CDR3 has 15 amino acids. J lost 9 bases, V lost 4 bases, and 11 bases had no gene match. The germline V gene encodes CDR1 LNHDA and CDR2 SQIVND (reference sequence). Sequenced by immunoSEQ multiplex PCR; TCRdb stores in-frame clones only, minus some. The sample shows more than 200,000 clones, more than 80% of them seen only once. The chain has TRBV19 and TRBJ2-1; TRBD2 agrees at 8 bases. Sequencing was performed on peripheral blood. This sequence was found in a man aged 25 to 45 with COVID-19, enrolled during active disease. The CDR3 protein is CASSNPGLVGGEQFF. The CDR3 DNA reads TGTGCCAGTAGTAACCCGGGACTAGTCGGGGGTGAGCAGTTCTTC.